A selection of T cell receptor beta chains follows, all from one sample in a study of beta chain features in type 1 diabetes. Assay used: immunoSEQ multiplex PCR; TCRdb lists only in-frame clones, some missing. The repertoire consists of around 250,000 clones, with roughly 22% occurring once and the leading ten covering around 0.029%. The sample was naive CD4+ T cells from blood. These receptors all come from a woman aged 40-49 years with type 1 diabetes. The CDR3 runs from the conserved cysteine through the conserved F or W. Each record gives: D gene, J gene, clone size, V gene, CDR3 DNA, CDR3 protein. The D gene is left open where the match is weak. Clone size is stated in some rows and not others, as once, few, many or a class when expanded.

. | TRBJ2-5 | . | TRBV18 | TGTGCCAGCTCACCAACGGACACCCAAGAGACCCAGTACTTC | CASSPTDTQETQYF
TRBD1 | TRBJ2-7 | few | TRBV28 | TGTGCCAGCAGCGTCGGACAGGGTCTCCACGAGCAGTACTTC | CASSVGQGLHEQYF
. | TRBJ2-7 | few | TRBV4-1 | TGCGCCAGCAGCCGTGTCTCGGGCTCCTACGAGCAGTACTTC | CASSRVSGSYEQYF
. | TRBJ2-2 | . | TRBV19 | TGTGCCTCCCTGGGGCAAAACACCGGGGAGCTGTTTTTT | CASLGQNTGELFF
. | TRBJ1-1 | . | TRBV5-1 | TGCGCCAGCAGGTGGGGGGGCGCGGGGACTGAAGCTTTCTTT | CASRWGGAGTEAFF
. | TRBJ2-4 | . | TRBV5-1 | TGCGCCAGCAGCATATTAGCGGATCCGCCAGACATTCAGTACTTC | CASSILADPPDIQYF
TRBD2 | TRBJ2-7 | . | TRBV29-1 | TGCAGCGTAGCCTCCGGGACTAGCGGGAGATACGAGCAGTACTTC | CSVASGTSGRYEQYF
TRBD1 | TRBJ2-1 | . | TRBV7-8 | TGTGCCAGCAGCCTACAGGGGATCGCCTACAATGAGCAGTTCTTC | CASSLQGIAYNEQFF
TRBD2 | TRBJ2-4 | . | TRBV4-3 | TGCGCCAGCAGCCAAGAAACTAGCGGGAGGGCCGGAACCAAAAACATTCAGTACTTC | CASSQETSGRAGTKNIQYF
TRBD1 | TRBJ1-5 | once | TRBV7-8 | TGTGCCAGCAGCTGGACAGGAGTTGATCAGCCCCAGCATTTT | CASSWTGVDQPQHF
TRBD1 | TRBJ2-1 | . | TRBV10-3 | TGTGCCATCAGTAACAACAGGGGAGTGGTGGTCGATGAGCAGTTCTTC | CAISNNRGVVVDEQFF
. | TRBJ1-2 | . | TRBV28 | TGTGCCAGCAGCCCGGGAAGCAACGGTGGCTACACCTTC | CASSPGSNGGYTF
. | TRBJ2-3 | few | TRBV5-4 | TGTGCCAGCAGCTTCCCGACAGGAACCCCAGATACGCAGTATTTT | CASSFPTGTPDTQYF
TRBD2 | TRBJ2-5 | . | TRBV30 | TGTGCCTGGTTTGGGGGGGTGACAGAGACCCAGTACTTC | CAWFGGVTETQYF
TRBD2 | TRBJ2-3 | . | TRBV15 | TGTGCCACCAGCAGAGACGGACTAGCGCCAGATACGCAGTATTTT | CATSRDGLAPDTQYF
TRBD1 | TRBJ1-2 | few | TRBV7-2 | TGTGCCAGCAGCTTGGACAGGGGAGGCTATGGCTACACCTTC | CASSLDRGGYGYTF
. | TRBJ2-7 | . | TRBV5-1 | TGCGCCAGCCGCCTCGGGGATAGCTACGAGCAGTACTTC | CASRLGDSYEQYF
. | TRBJ2-5 | . | TRBV21-1 | TGTGCCAGCAGCCCATGGACTGATTACCAAGAGACCCAGTACTTC | CASSPWTDYQETQYF
. | TRBJ2-7 | . | TRBV7-2 | TGTGCCAGCGTCTTGTCCTCTCACGGGGCCTACGAGCAGTACTTC | CASVLSSHGAYEQYF
TRBD1 | TRBJ1-1 | few | TRBV4-3 | TGCGCCAGCAGCCTCGACAGGGTGAACACTGAAGCTTTCTTT | CASSLDRVNTEAFF
. | TRBJ1-4 | . | TRBV15 | TGTGCCACCAGCAGAGATACGGGGGTAGGGAATGAAAAACTGTTTTTT | CATSRDTGVGNEKLFF
. | TRBJ1-5 | few | TRBV30 | TGTGCCTGGGGGGAACAGGAAACCCAGCCCCAGCATTTT | CAWGEQETQPQHF
. | TRBJ1-1 | . | TRBV5-1 | TGCGCCAGCAGCGGGGGGGGATCCGCGAACACTGAAGCTTTCTTT | CASSGGGSANTEAFF
TRBD1 | TRBJ1-2 | . | TRBV7-2 | TGTGCCAGCAGCTTAGGCAGGGGGCTTGGCTACACCTTC | CASSLGRGLGYTF
. | TRBJ1-5 | . | TRBV7-9 | TGTGCCAGCAGCTTAAGTGGTCCGGGGGGGAATCAGCCCCAGCATTTT | CASSLSGPGGNQPQHF
. | TRBJ2-7 | . | TRBV9 | TGTGCCAGCAGCGTAGACGGGTACTACGAGCAGTACTTC | CASSVDGYYEQYF
TRBD1 | TRBJ1-4 | few | TRBV4-3 | TGCGCCAGCAGCAAACGACAGGGGCAACTGTTTTTT | CASSKRQGQLFF
TRBD2 | TRBJ2-1 | . | TRBV5-6 | TGTGCCAGCATCTTAGGACTAGCGGGAGGGAGTGAGCAGTTCTTC | CASILGLAGGSEQFF
. | TRBJ1-2 | few | TRBV2 | TGTGCCAGCTCGTTGAGCGTCTATGGCTACACCTTC | CASSLSVYGYTF
TRBD1 | TRBJ1-1 | . | TRBV5-1 | TGCGCCAGCAGCTTCACAGGGGAGACTGAAGCTTTCTTT | CASSFTGETEAFF
. | TRBJ1-5 | few | TRBV4-1 | TGCGCCAGCAGCCAGATGGGGGGGCCCCAGCATTTT | CASSQMGGPQHF
TRBD2 | TRBJ2-7 | few | TRBV27 | TGTGCCAGCAGCCAGAGGCGGGGGGGTAACGAGCAGTACTTC | CASSQRRGGNEQYF
TRBD1 | TRBJ2-7 | . | TRBV6-1 | TGTGCCAGCAGTGCTAACCCGGGACAGGGCCCCTACGAGCAGTACTTC | CASSANPGQGPYEQYF